This entry features one TCR beta chain sequence. Its antigen has not been determined. No qualities accompany the bases; no much larger clone lies one base away. The CDR3 holds 16 amino acids from the cysteine to the phenylalanine. Just CDR3 DNA is preserved here, 48 bases in frame from base 1. For this chain, trimming is 2 bases at the V end and 6 bases at the J end, and the number of junction bases without a gene match is 5. The germline V gene supplies CDR1 SGHAT and CDR2 FQNNGV. Sequencing used an Illumina NovaSeq 6000. TCRalpha and TCRbeta cDNA libraries were constructed by 5'RACE with constant-segment primers, with sample barcodes and unique molecular identifiers being introduced. RNA was extracted from every sample with Trizol reagent. Libraries were amplified in two PCR steps, with a second sample barcode and Illumina TruSeq adapters added in the second step. Sequencing of the libraries was done on an Illumina NovaSeq, producing 2 x 150 bp paired-end reads. The authors' analysis ran thus. The reads were demultiplexed and collapsed into UMI-guided consensus sequences using migec v1.2.7. Using mixcr v2.1.11, UMI consensuses were aligned to TRA and TRB V and J templates and then assembled into clonotypes. Clonotypes were classified as expanded or contracted when called significant by both edgeR and NoisET, with noise models trained on biological replicates. For edgeR calls, the thresholds were a false discovery rate-adjusted p below 0.01 and a log2 fold-change of 1. As an exploratory analysis of dynamics, max-normalized trajectories of the 1000 most abundant clonotypes were examined with PCA combined with hierarchical clustering. Separately sequenced CD4+ and CD8+ repertoires were used to assign a CD4 or CD8 phenotype to each responding clone. In TCRdb, the public reads were trimmed at Q25 with fastp and aligned with MiXCR, with productive beta chains retained. When rows share a CDR3 protein, they turn into one entry using the most common DNA and genes. TCRdb, not the original authors, processed these V and J calls. The sample yields approximately 440,000 distinct CDR3 sequences; about 19% were counted once. The ten largest clones represent 7.5% to 9.5% of the sample.

This record comes from a study of T-cell memory formation after mild COVID-19 (dated by TCRdb to the early 2020s). Looking at the study overall: TCR sequence clusters from the two donors were found to be largely donor specific. Two young, previously healthy adult volunteers made up the cohort, one male and one female. In a couple of donors, T-cell clones that expanded and contracted after mild COVID-19 were followed by sequencing TCRalpha and TCRbeta repertoires longitudinally.

PBMCs were isolated by Ficoll-Paque density gradient centrifugation. Overall results and qualifications from the work: Some responding clones were detected in pre-infection memory, which suggested that pre-existing cross-reactive memory T cells had joined the SARS-CoV-2 response. Only a couple of mild cases were covered in the study, and larger cohorts including severe cases with pre-infection samples were considered necessary. Contracting CD4+ clones turned up mainly in the CM and EM memory subsets, whereas EMRA was where CD8+ clones were enriched. SARS-CoV-2 specificity of the second-wave clones peaking on day 37 was not confirmed. Clones that contracted from day 15 to 85 showed balanced CD4/CD8 phenotypes, whereas a second wave of clones that expanded from day 15 to 37 leaned towards CD4+.

Sequencing was performed on PBMCs or a T cell subset sorted from them (not recorded which). The V and J genes are TRBV11-2 and TRBJ1-3; TRBD1 matches 12 bases in the middle. This sequence was found in an adult woman who had mild COVID-19 (a few samples of this study predate the infection). The sample titles of this study are shuffled in the database, so cell type and time point are left out; the donor was told from shared clones. The base sequence is TGTGCCAGCAGCTTAACCGGGACAGGGGGCGCAAACACCATATATTTT. It encodes CASSLTGTGGANTIYF.